The clone carrying this T cell receptor (beta chain) was found a few times. Libraries were prepared by immunoSEQ multiplex PCR; TCRdb keeps only in-frame clonotypes and omits some of them. Of roughly 680,000 clones listed, more than 80% were seen once; the top ten hold approximately 1.5%. Specified treatment: some 20 received Ad26.COV2.S at low or high dose, single or two shots; 5 received placebo; per-sample allocation not given. The investigators took samples on day 63 after the first vaccine or placebo injection. There are 15 residues in the CDR3. Trimming removed 7 bases at V and 0 bases at J, with 15 bases between. In germline, CDR1 is LNHDA, CDR2 SQIVND (reference sequence). The data were taken from a study of Ad26.COV2.S vaccination and SARS-CoV-2 variants.

The chain employs TRBV19 and TRBJ1-2, with D maybe TRBD1 (6 bases). The receptor comes from a person between 18 and 65 years old who received the Ad26.COV2.S COVID-19 vaccine or a placebo. The sample here was peripheral blood, taken in a trial of Ad26.COV2.S vaccine versus placebo. This chain's CDR3 is CASNDWTETNYGYTF. The DNA for the CDR3 is TGTGCCAGTAATGACTGGACAGAGACTAACTATGGCTACACCTTC. The variable domain in full, completed from reference TRBV19 and TRBJ1-2, reads DGGITQSPKYLFRKEGQNVTLSCEQNLNHDAMYWYRQDPGQGLRLIYYSQIVNDFQKGDIAEGYSVSREKKESFPLTVTSAQKNPTAFYLCASNDWTETNYGYTFGSGTRLTVV.